The rows below give T cell receptor beta chains drawn from one sample of a study of T cells in Graves' hyperthyroidism and ophthalmopathy. TCRdb passed the multiplex PCR reads through MiXCR, listing each CDR3 protein once. This table has around 300,000 distinct CDR3 sequences, roughly 19% appearing once. The sequenced sample consisted of blood. The receptor set was obtained from a man between 45 and 60 years old with Graves' ophthalmopathy. Both conserved end residues are part of each CDR3. Each record gives: V gene, clone size, J gene, CDR3 length, CDR3 protein. Part of the rows lack a size; the others show once, few, many or a class for expanded clones.

TRBV5-1	NA	TRBJ2-5	14	CASSLGEGKETQYF
TRBV20-1	NA	TRBJ2-2	14	CSAKGQTNTGELFF
TRBV15	NA	TRBJ2-2	15	CATSREGHNTGELFF
TRBV28	many	TRBJ1-3	14	CASRPPTPGTTMYF
TRBV24-1	NA	TRBJ2-3	15	CATSGTGPETYTQYF
TRBV5-4	once	TRBJ2-3	15	CASSLDVSLTDTQYF
TRBV11-2	few	TRBJ1-3	14	CATGRSGAGDTIYF
TRBV9	NA	TRBJ1-1	15	CASSEPGTENTEAFF
TRBV10-3	many	TRBJ1-5	17	CAISESGGQTSNQPQHF
TRBV27	NA	TRBJ2-1	15	CASSFGRAPYNEQFF
TRBV6-1	few	TRBJ2-3	16	CSLSGRALPGTDTQYF
TRBV12-3/TRBV12-4	many	TRBJ2-2	13	CASSLEGPGELFF
TRBV28	many	TRBJ2-1	14	CASSEGLQGNEQFF
TRBV11-2	many	TRBJ2-7	15	CASSSPGTGNYEQYF
TRBV20-1	many	TRBJ2-3	14	CSAMPRGVTDTQYF
TRBV5-1	few	TRBJ2-3	14	CASNSGTGADTQYF
TRBV9	many	TRBJ2-7	15	CASSVEAGGSYEQYF
TRBV11-2	many	TRBJ2-2	14	CASSLAPNTGELFF
TRBV18	many	TRBJ1-4	15	CASSLTDRSNEKLFF
TRBV11-1	many	TRBJ1-1	15	CASSWDRGSKTEAFF
TRBV7-2	many	TRBJ2-3	15	CASSLQAAPEDTQYF
TRBV2	few	TRBJ2-7	14	CASISIDARGEQYF
TRBV5-1	many	TRBJ1-1	14	CASSLALKETEAFF
TRBV27	many	TRBJ2-3	16	CASSLASGRFTDTQYF
TRBV2	NA	TRBJ1-6	14	CAIRGRDPGSPLHF
TRBV5-1	many	TRBJ2-7	13	CASSLEGVDEQYF
TRBV20-1	many	TRBJ2-5	11	CSVDREETQYF
TRBV5-1	NA	TRBJ2-1	15	CASSSEFLVNNEQFF
TRBV6-2/TRBV6-3	NA	TRBJ2-2	18	CASSRLAATQTNTGELLF
TRBV5-1	NA	TRBJ2-5	14	CASSLGQVQETQYF
TRBV19	NA	TRBJ2-1	17	CASSGPPASGSYNEQFF
TRBV6-1	few	TRBJ2-3	14	CASRPRTITDTQYF
TRBV30	many	TRBJ1-1	13	CAWSGASNTEAFF
TRBV10-2	few	TRBJ1-2	12	CASKEGGDGYTF
TRBV7-6	few	TRBJ2-2	14	CASSLDANTGELFF
TRBV10-1	NA	TRBJ1-1	13	CASRGGMNTEAFF
TRBV24-1	few	TRBJ2-3	14	CATSDSRVTDTQYF
TRBV20-1	many	TRBJ2-5	10	CSAFRETQYF
TRBV20-1	NA	TRBJ2-7	17	CSASFSAGDWGLYEQYF
TRBV19	NA	TRBJ2-5	12	CATRGYQETQYF
TRBV28	many	TRBJ2-7	16	CASSPSSAGKGYEQYF
TRBV30	many	TRBJ2-2	15	CAWIKAGVSTGELFF
TRBV6-1	NA	TRBJ2-1	16	CASSFLSSGRYNEQFF
TRBV29-1	many	TRBJ1-4	12	CSVVDLNEKLFF
TRBV7-3	NA	TRBJ2-2	15	CASSPGRGDTGELFF
TRBV18	few	TRBJ1-1	15	CASSPPEGLNTEAFF
TRBV9	few	TRBJ1-4	14	CASSLRRRDEKLFF
TRBV5-1	once	TRBJ1-3	17	CASSLLGRPSSGNTIYF
TRBV3-1	many	TRBJ2-3	13	CASRIGQSDTQYF
TRBV5-1	NA	TRBJ2-7	16	CASSLLAEAPPHEQYF
TRBV19	once	TRBJ1-4	15	CASSPDRATNEKLFF
TRBV5-1	many	TRBJ2-1	15	CASSSQGLDHNEQFF
TRBV28	few	TRBJ2-7	12	CASSSPTGEQYF
TRBV19	NA	TRBJ1-1	15	CATLFRAETNTEAFF
TRBV12-3/TRBV12-4	many	TRBJ2-7	15	CASSETSGAAYEQYF
TRBV9	NA	TRBJ2-2	13	CASSPHGSGELFF
TRBV7-3	few	TRBJ2-2	15	CASSQGQGTTGELFF
TRBV5-8	few	TRBJ2-1	14	CASSSGTGWDEQFF
TRBV7-2	NA	TRBJ2-7	15	CASSLGGTGSYGQYF
TRBV6-5	NA	TRBJ2-5	17	CASSYRWGTGTIETQYF